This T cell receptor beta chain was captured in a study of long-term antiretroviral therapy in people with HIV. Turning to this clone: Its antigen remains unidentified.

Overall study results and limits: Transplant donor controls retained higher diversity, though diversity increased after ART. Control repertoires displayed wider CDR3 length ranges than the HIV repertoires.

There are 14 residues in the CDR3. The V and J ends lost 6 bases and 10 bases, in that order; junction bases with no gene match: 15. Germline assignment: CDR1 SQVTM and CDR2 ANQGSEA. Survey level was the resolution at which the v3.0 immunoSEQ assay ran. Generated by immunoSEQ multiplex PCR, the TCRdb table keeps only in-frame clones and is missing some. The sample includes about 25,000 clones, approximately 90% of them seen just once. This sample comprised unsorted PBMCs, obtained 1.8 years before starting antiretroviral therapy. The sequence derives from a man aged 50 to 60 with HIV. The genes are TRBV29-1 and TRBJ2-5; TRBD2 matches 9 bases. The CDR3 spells CSVNSGGRHGDQYF. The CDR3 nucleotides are TGCAGCGTAAATAGCGGGGGCCGCCACGGGGACCAGTACTTC.